Each of the 17 T cell receptor beta chains below was sequenced from the same sample in a study of T cell responses to AZD1222 COVID-19 vaccine. Profiling relied on immunoSEQ multiplex PCR, and the TCRdb table lists in-frame clones only, not all of them. Among over 150,000 clones listed, about 90% were seen once. The sequences come from peripheral blood, collected on day 0 of AZD1222 vaccination. The receptor source for this set is an adult in good health.

The genes are TRBV28 and TRBJ2-7, with D possibly matching TRBD2 (5 bases). Germline V CDR1 and CDR2: MDHEN, SYDVKM. This CDR3 region has 12 residues. V was shortened by 8 bases and J by 1 base, with 9 bases between the two germline ends. CDR3: CASYGNSYEQYF. The CDR3 DNA sequence: TGTGCCAGCTACGGGAATTCCTACGAGCAGTACTTC.

The rearrangement links TRBV4-1 to TRBJ2-4; D might be TRBD2 (5 bases). The CDR3 covers 17 residues. Trimming cost V 2 bases and J 6 bases, with 20 bases left between them. Germline lookup yields CDR1 MGHRA and CDR2 YSYEKL. Here the CDR3 DNA reads TGCGCCAGCAGCCAACCGGGAACTGAGGTGTTTGGAAACATTCAGTACTTC. Protein: CASSQPGTEVFGNIQYF.

V is TRBV5-8 and J is TRBJ1-2; no definite D call. Trimming shortened V by 7 bases and J by 2 bases, and 24 bases separated the two germline ends. CDR1 SGHTS and CDR2 YDEGEE come from the germline V gene. This CDR3 has 17 amino acids. The CDR3: CASPALREVVTNYGYTF. CDR3 DNA: TGTGCCAGCCCGGCCCTACGGGAGGTGGTAACGAACTATGGCTACACCTTC.

The genes are TRBV6-5 and TRBJ1-5, with 7 bases that match TRBD1. The CDR3 runs 15 residues. Losses at the gene ends were 0 bases for V and 5 bases for J; bases not matched to a gene: 4. Germline-derived CDR1 and CDR2 are MNHEY and SVGAGI. Here the CDR3 reads CASSYSWQGDQPQHF. The CDR3 nucleotides read TGTGCCAGCAGTTACTCCTGGCAGGGGGATCAGCCCCAGCATTTT.

The J gene is TRBJ2-7, the V gene TRBV11-2; TRBD2 aligns across 10 bases. Germline lookup yields CDR1 SGHAT and CDR2 FQNNGV. V shed 4 bases, J shed 0 bases, and the junction held 6 bases outside the gene matches. The CDR3 spans 16 residues. The CDR3 spells CASSYLAGALSYEQYF. For the CDR3, the DNA is TGTGCCAGCAGCTATCTAGCGGGGGCCCTCTCCTACGAGCAGTACTTC.

The chain uses TRBV3-1 (or the pseudogene TRBV3-2) and TRBJ2-1, with 10 positions matching TRBD2. The CDR3 loop spans 14 amino acids. Germline values: CDR1 LGHDT, CDR2 YNNKEL (reference sequence). The trim removed 6 bases at V and 5 bases at J, leaving 4 bases unmatched. In DNA form, the CDR3 reads TGTGCCAGCAGGCTAGCGGGGGCCGACAATGAGCAGTTCTTC. Its translation is CASRLAGADNEQFF.

The chain links TRBV5-8 to TRBJ2-3; D call uncertain. V shed 0 bases and J shed 5 bases, with 13 bases lying between them. The germline V gene has CDR1 SGHTS and CDR2 YDEGEE. This CDR3 comprises 15 residues. CDR3 region: CASSLVLGALDTQYF. The CDR3 DNA is TGTGCCAGCAGCTTGGTTCTCGGAGCCCTAGATACGCAGTATTTT.

The CDR3 DNA reads TGTGCCAGCAGTTACTCTCGCCGTAAGACTGAAGCTTTCTTT. Translating gives CASSYSRRKTEAFF. The genes are TRBV6-2 or TRBV6-3 and TRBJ1-1, with D unresolved. The CDR3 extends over 14 amino acids. Trimming removed 0 bases from V and 5 bases from J, with 10 bases in between. Germline V gene data show CDR1 as MNHEY and CDR2 as SVGEGT.

The J gene is TRBJ1-6, the V gene TRBV2, with D possibly TRBD1 on 6 matching bases. This CDR3 contains 17 residues. Trimming shortened V by 6 bases and J by 0 bases, and 15 bases separated the two germline ends. Germline-derived CDR1 and CDR2 are SNHLY and FYNNEI. In DNA form, the CDR3 reads TGTGCCAGCAGCCGAGACAGGCCTAGCTCCTATAATTCACCCCTCCACTTT. It is translated as CASSRDRPSSYNSPLHF. Based on the CDR3 plus reference TRBV2 and TRBJ1-6, the full variable domain is EPEVTQTPSHQVTQMGQEVILRCVPISNHLYFYWYRQILGQKVEFLVSFYNNEISEKSEIFDDQFSVERPDGSNFTLKIRSTKLEDSAMYFCASSRDRPSSYNSPLHFGNGTRLTVT.

The chain couples TRBV28 to TRBJ1-2; 7 bases fit TRBD1. The CDR3 spans 11 residues. Losses at the gene ends were 8 bases for V and 8 bases for J; bases not matched to a gene: 5. CDR1 is MDHEN and CDR2 is SYDVKM in the germline V gene. The CDR3 region has the DNA TGTGCCAGCCGGGACAGCCGGGGCTACACCTTC. Its translation is CASRDSRGYTF.

This chain links TRBV13 with TRBJ1-3, with no clear D. The germline V and J ends were trimmed by 3 bases and 1 base, with 4 bases remaining between them. Germline-derived CDR1 and CDR2 are PRHDT and FYEKMQ (reference sequence). The CDR3 is 13 amino acids. The CDR3 here is CASSFQSGNTIYF. CDR3 sequence (DNA): TGTGCCAGCAGCTTCCAGTCTGGAAACACCATATATTTT.

The rearrangement joins TRBV2 to TRBJ2-7; no definite D call. The CDR3 spans 13 residues. Germline CDR1 reads SNHLY; CDR2 reads FYNNEI. Trimming removed 4 bases from V and 0 bases from J, with 7 bases in between. CDR3 nucleotides: TGTGCCAGCAGTGCGTCGGGCTCCTACGAGCAGTACTTC. It codes for CASSASGSYEQYF.

This rearrangement joins TRBV30 to TRBJ2-7; TRBD1 matches at 7 bases. V trimming: 2 bases; J trimming: 5 bases; junction bases outside the gene matches: 6. The CDR3 length is 13 residues. CDR1 is GTSNPN and CDR2 is SVGIG in the germline V gene (reference sequence). CDR3 residues: CAWSRYRGDEQYF. CDR3 DNA sequence: TGTGCCTGGAGTAGGTACAGGGGAGACGAGCAGTACTTC.

The chain joins TRBV27 to TRBJ1-3; 8 bases fit TRBD1. The J segment lost 8 bases and the V segment lost 0 bases, leaving 6 bases of the junction unmatched. The CDR3 runs 15 residues. The germline V gene encodes CDR1 MNHEY and CDR2 SMNVEV (reference sequence). The CDR3 loop reads CASSLSAGGAYTIYF. CDR3 DNA sequence: TGTGCCAGCAGTTTATCTGCAGGGGGCGCGTACACCATATATTTT.

This chain links TRBV29-1 with TRBJ2-7, with 7 positions matching TRBD2. The junction had 9 bases not matched to a gene; V was cut back by 1 base and J by 3 bases. This CDR3 comprises 15 residues. Germline CDR1 reads SQVTM; CDR2 reads ANQGSEA. For the CDR3, the DNA is TGCAGCGTTGAAGGTAGGGAGGGGACCCGCTACGAGCAGTACTTC. Amino acid sequence: CSVEGREGTRYEQYF.

The rearrangement joins TRBV2 to TRBJ1-6; D may be TRBD1 (6 bases). Germline lookup yields CDR1 SNHLY and CDR2 FYNNEI. The CDR3 contains 14 residues. With 4 bases removed from V and 8 bases from J, the gap between germline ends came to 12 bases. Here the CDR3 reads CASSAQGWDSPLHF. CDR3 DNA: TGTGCCAGCAGTGCTCAGGGGTGGGATTCACCCCTCCACTTT.

This clone was found once. The chain is built from TRBV19 and TRBJ2-2, with D tentatively TRBD2 (5 bases). The ends were cut back, 5 bases at V and 6 bases at J, with 7 bases in the middle. This CDR3 has 12 residues. CDR1 LNHDA and CDR2 SQIVND come from the germline V gene (reference sequence). CDR3 region: CASSPGAGELFF. The CDR3 bases are TGTGCCAGTAGTCCCGGGGCCGGGGAGCTGTTTTTT.